The sequence of this T cell receptor beta chain was determined in a study of T cells after yellow fever vaccination. Findings and limits, study-wide: Boosting was followed by the reappearance of most primary-vaccination clones (approximately 97% CD4, 85% to 90% CD8). Only a minor proportion of clonotypes was detected across both CD4 and CD8 compartments. A weaker secondary response peaked on day 5, the primary on day 15.

A process of 5'RACE template switching, which added a universal primer site and UMIs, was used to make TCR cDNA. TCRdb re-derived calls from the 5' RACE reads in MiXCR, one entry per CDR3 protein. The sample records about 170,000 distinct CDR3 sequences, 11% being singletons. After removal of 2 bases from V and 2 bases from J, the junction contained 6 bases not matched to a gene. CDR3 length: 15 residues. Germline CDR1 reads DFQATT; CDR2 reads SNEGSKA (reference sequence). This clonotype came up a few times. Its matching antigen is unknown. This receptor was obtained from a man between 18 and 29 years old who received the YFV17D yellow fever vaccine. The V gene is TRBV20-1, the J gene TRBJ1-3; 7 bases line up with TRBD1. The input for sequencing was CD8+ T cells sorted from PBMCs, taken 15 days after the yellow fever booster vaccination. This CDR3 is CSARLTTGAGNTIYF. Here the CDR3 DNA reads TGCAGTGCTAGATTAACCACAGGGGCTGGAAACACCATATATTTT.